This T cell receptor (beta chain) derives from a study of T-cell memory formation after mild COVID-19. In the study overall: TCR clusters were mostly donor specific.

Germline V CDR1 and CDR2: MNHEY, SVGEGT. The CDR3 covers 16 residues. Trimming removed 2 bases at V and 7 bases at J, with 17 bases between. With constant-segment primers, 5'RACE yielded cDNA libraries of TCR alpha and TCR beta that carried sample barcodes and UMIs. From the 5' RACE reads, TCRdb called clonotypes with MiXCR, one entry per CDR3 protein. The table includes roughly 620,000 distinct CDR3 sequences, roughly 18% detected once. J is TRBJ2-2 and V is TRBV6-2 or TRBV6-3, with unresolved D. The specimen was PBMCs or a T cell subset sorted from them (not recorded which). The source of this sequence is an adult woman who had mild COVID-19 (a few samples of this study predate the infection). Cell type and time point are not known. The CDR3 reads CASSYVAIQPGGELFF. In DNA form, the CDR3 reads TGTGCCAGCAGTTACGTAGCCATCCAGCCCGGCGGGGAGCTGTTTTTT.